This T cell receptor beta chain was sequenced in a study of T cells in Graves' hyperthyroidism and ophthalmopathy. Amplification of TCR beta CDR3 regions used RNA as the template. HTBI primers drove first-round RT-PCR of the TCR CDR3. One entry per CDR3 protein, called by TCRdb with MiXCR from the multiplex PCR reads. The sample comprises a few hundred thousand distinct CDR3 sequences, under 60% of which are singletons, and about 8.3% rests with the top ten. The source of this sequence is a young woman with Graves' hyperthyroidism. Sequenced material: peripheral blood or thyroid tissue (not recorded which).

CDR3 DNA: TGCAGCTCGGGGACAGCCTACGAGCAGTACTTC. Protein sequence: CSSGTAYEQYF. The chain uses TRBV29-1 and TRBJ2-7; 7 nucleotides match TRBD1. This CDR3 region has 11 residues. The ends lost 8 bases at V and 2 bases at J; junction bases unmatched: 3. Germline V lookup: CDR1 SQVTM, CDR2 ANQGSEA.